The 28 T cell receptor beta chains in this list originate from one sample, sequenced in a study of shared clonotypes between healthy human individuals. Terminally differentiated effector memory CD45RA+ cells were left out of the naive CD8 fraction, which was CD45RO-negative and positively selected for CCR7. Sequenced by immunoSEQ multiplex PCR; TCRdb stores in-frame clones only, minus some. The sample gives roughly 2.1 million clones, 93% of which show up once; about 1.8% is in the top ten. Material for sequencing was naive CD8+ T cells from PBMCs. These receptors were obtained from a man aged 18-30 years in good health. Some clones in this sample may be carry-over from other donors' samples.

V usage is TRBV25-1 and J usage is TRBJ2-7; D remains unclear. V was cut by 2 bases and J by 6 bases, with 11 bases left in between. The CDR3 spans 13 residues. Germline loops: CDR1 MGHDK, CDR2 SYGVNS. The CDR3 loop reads CASSEGSLSEQYF. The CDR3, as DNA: TGTGCCAGCAGTGAAGGGTCCTTGAGCGAGCAGTACTTC.

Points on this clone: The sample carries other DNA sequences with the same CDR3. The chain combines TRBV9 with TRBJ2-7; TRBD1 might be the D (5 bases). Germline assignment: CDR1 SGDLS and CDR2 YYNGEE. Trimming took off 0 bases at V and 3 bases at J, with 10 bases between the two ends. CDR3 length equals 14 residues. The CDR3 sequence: CASSVGSGIYEQYF. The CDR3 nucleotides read TGTGCCAGCAGCGTAGGTTCAGGGATCTACGAGCAGTACTTC.

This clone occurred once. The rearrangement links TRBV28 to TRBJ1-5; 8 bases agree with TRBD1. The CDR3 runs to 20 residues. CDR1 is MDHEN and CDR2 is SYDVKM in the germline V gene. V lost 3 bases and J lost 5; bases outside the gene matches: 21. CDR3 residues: CASSFMNFGQGGTRDQPQHF. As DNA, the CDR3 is TGTGCCAGCAGTTTCATGAATTTCGGACAGGGAGGAACCCGAGATCAGCCCCAGCATTTT.

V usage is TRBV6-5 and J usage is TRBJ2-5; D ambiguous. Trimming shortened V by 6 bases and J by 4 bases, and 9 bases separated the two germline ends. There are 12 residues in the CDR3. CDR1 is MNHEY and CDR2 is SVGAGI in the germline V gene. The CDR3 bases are TGTGCCAGCAGCCATGACCCAGAGACCCAGTACTTC. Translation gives CASSHDPETQYF.

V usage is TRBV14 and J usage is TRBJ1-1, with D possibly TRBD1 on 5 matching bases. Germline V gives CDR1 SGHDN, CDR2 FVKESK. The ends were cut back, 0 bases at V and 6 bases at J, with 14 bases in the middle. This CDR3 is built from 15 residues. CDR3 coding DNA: TGTGCCAGCAGCCAAGATTACGGGGGACGATCTGAAGCTTTCTTT. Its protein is CASSQDYGGRSEAFF.

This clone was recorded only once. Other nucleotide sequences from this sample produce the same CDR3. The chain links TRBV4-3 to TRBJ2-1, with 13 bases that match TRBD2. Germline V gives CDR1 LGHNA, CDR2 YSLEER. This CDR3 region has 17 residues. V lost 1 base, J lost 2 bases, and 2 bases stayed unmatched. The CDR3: CASSQVLAGGPYNEQFF. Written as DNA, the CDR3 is TGCGCCAGCAGCCAAGTACTAGCGGGAGGGCCCTACAATGAGCAGTTCTTC.

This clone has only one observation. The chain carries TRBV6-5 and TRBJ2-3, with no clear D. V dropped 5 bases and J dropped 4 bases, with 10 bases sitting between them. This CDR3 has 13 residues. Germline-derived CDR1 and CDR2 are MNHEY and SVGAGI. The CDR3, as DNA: TGTGCCAGCAGTCCCCCCTACTCAGATACGCAGTATTTT. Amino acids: CASSPPYSDTQYF.

The CDR3 DNA sequence: TGTGCCAGCGGGAGAGGGAGGGGGGACACCGGGGAGCTGTTTTTT. Encoded protein: CASGRGRGDTGELFF. J is TRBJ2-2 and V is TRBV27, with a possible D match to TRBD2 (7 bases). V was shortened by 8 bases and J by 3 bases, with 16 bases between the two germline ends. This CDR3 is 15 amino acids long. Germline lookup yields CDR1 MNHEY and CDR2 SMNVEV (reference sequence).

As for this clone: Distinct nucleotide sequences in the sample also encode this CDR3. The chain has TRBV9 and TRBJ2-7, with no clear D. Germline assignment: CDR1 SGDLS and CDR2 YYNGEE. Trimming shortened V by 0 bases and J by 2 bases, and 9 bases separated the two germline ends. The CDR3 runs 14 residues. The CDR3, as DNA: TGTGCCAGCAGCGTAGGGACCCCTACCTACGAGCAGTACTTC. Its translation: CASSVGTPTYEQYF.

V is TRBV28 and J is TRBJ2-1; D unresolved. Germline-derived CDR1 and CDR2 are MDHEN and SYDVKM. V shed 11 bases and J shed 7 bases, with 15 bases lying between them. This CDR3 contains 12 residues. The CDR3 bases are TGTGCCGTCCCATCCCCAGCAAATGAGCAGTTCTTC. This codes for CAVPSPANEQFF.

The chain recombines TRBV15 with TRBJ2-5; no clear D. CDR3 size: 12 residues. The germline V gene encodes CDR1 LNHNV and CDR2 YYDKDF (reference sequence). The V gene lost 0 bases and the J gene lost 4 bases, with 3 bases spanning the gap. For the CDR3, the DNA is TGTGCCACCAGCAGAGATTTAGAGACCCAGTACTTC. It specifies CATSRDLETQYF.

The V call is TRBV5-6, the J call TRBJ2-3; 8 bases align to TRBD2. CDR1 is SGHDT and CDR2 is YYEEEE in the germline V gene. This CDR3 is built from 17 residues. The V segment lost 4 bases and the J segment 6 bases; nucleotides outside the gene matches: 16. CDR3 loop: CASSPGLAGISGDTQYF. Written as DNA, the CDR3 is TGTGCCAGCAGCCCCGGACTAGCTGGAATCAGTGGGGATACGCAGTATTTT.

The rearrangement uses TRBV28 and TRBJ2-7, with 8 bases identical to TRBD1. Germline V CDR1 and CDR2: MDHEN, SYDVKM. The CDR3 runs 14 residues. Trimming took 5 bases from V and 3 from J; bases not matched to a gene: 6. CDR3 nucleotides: TGTGCCAGCAGTCCGGACAGGGCCCACTACGAGCAGTACTTC. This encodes CASSPDRAHYEQYF.

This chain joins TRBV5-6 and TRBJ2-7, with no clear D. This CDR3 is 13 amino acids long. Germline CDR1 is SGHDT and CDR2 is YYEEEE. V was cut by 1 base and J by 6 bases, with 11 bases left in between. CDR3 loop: CASSLSWGSEQYF. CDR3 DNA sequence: TGTGCCAGCAGCTTGAGTTGGGGTTCCGAGCAGTACTTC.

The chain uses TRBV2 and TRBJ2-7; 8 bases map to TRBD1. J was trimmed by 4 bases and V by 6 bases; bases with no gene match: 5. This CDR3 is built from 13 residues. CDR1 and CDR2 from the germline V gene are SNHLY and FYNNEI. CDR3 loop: CASSADRGYEQYF. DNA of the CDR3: TGTGCCAGCAGCGCAGACAGGGGTTACGAGCAGTACTTC. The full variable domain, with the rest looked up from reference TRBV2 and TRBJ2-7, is EPEVTQTPSHQVTQMGQEVILRCVPISNHLYFYWYRQILGQKVEFLVSFYNNEISEKSEIFDDQFSVERPDGSNFTLKIRSTKLEDSAMYFCASSADRGYEQYFGPGTRLTVT.

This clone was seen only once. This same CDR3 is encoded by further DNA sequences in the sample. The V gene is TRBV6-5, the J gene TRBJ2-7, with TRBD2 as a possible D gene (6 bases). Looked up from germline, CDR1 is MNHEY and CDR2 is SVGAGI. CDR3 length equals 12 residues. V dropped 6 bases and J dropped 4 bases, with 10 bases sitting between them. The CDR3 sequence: CASSPGGYEQYF. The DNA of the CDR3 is TGTGCCAGCAGCCCCGGGGGTTACGAGCAGTACTTC.

This chain's CDR3 is CASSLVVLLGTTDTQYF. DNA for the CDR3: TGTGCCAGCAGCTTAGTTGTTCTTCTCGGCACAACAGATACGCAGTATTTT. This chain uses TRBV5-4 with TRBJ2-3; no definite D call. The CDR3 runs 17 residues. V lost 2 bases and J lost 3, with 19 bases in between. CDR1 is SGHNT and CDR2 is YYREEE in the germline V gene (reference sequence). The variable domain in full, completed from reference TRBV5-4 and TRBJ2-3, reads ETGVTQSPTHLIKTRGQQVTLRCSSQSGHNTVSWYQQALGQGPQFIFQYYREEENGRGNFPPRFSGLQFPNYSSELNVNALELDDSALYLCASSLVVLLGTTDTQYFGPGTRLTVL.

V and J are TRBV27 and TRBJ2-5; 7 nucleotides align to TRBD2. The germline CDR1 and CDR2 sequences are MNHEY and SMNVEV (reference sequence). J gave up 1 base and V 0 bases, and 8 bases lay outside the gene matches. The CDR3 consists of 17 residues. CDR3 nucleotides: TGTGCCAGCAGTTTATCGGGTTGGCTAGCGGTCCAAGAGACCCAGTACTTC. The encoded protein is CASSLSGWLAVQETQYF.

The CDR3 protein is CASNPGLAAYEQYF. In DNA form, the CDR3 reads TGTGCCAGCAACCCGGGACTAGCGGCCTACGAGCAGTACTTC. This chain links TRBV28 with TRBJ2-7; 11 nucleotides line up with TRBD2. The CDR3 loop spans 14 amino acids. Germline CDR1 reads MDHEN; CDR2 reads SYDVKM. Unmatched junction bases numbered 4, after V lost 7 bases and J lost 2 bases.

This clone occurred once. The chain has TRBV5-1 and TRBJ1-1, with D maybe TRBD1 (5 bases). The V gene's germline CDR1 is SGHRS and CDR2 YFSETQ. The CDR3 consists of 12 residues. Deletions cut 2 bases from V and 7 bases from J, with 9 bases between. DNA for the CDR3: TGCGCCAGCAGCTTAGGACAAGATGAAGCTTTCTTT. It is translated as CASSLGQDEAFF.

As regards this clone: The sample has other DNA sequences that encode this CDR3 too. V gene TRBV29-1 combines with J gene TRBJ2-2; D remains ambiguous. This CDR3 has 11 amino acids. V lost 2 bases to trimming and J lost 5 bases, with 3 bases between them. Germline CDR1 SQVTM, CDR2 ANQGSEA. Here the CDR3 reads CSVERTGELFF. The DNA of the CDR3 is TGCAGCGTTGAACGTACCGGGGAGCTGTTTTTT.

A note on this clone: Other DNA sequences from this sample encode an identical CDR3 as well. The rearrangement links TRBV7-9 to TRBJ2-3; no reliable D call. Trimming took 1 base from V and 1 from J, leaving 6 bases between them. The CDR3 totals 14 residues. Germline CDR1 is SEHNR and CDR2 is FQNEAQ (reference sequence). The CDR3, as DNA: TGTGCCAGCAGCTTAGGAGTGGGCACAGATACGCAGTATTTT. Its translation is CASSLGVGTDTQYF.

CDR3 nucleotide sequence: TGTGCCAGCTCACCACCTCAACCCCCTAGCGGGATAGTCAATGAGCAGTTCTTC. Its protein product is CASSPPQPPSGIVNEQFF. The chain combines TRBV18 with TRBJ2-1, with TRBD2 identical over 9 bases. Trimming took 0 bases from V and 6 from J; bases not matched to a gene: 12. The CDR3 runs 18 residues. CDR1 is KGHSH and CDR2 is LQKENI in the germline V gene.

CDR3 sequence (DNA): TGTGCCAGCTCACCCAGGACAGGAGCCCTCACCACCGGGGAGCTGTTTTTT. This encodes CASSPRTGALTTGELFF. The genes are TRBV18 and TRBJ2-2; TRBD1 matches 7 bases. The germline V gene encodes CDR1 KGHSH and CDR2 LQKENI. The CDR3 sequence is 17 residues long. J was trimmed by 4 bases and V by 3 bases; bases with no gene match: 11.

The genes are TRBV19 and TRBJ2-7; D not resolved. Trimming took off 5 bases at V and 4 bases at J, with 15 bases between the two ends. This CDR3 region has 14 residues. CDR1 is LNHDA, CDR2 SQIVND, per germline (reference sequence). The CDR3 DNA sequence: TGTGCCAGTAGTCCAACGAGGTCAGGTTACGAGCAGTACTTC. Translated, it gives CASSPTRSGYEQYF.

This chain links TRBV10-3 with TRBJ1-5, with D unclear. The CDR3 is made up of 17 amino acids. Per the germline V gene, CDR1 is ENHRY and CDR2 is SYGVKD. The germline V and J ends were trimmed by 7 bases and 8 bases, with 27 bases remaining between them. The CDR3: CAIIRSLDRTPVEPQHF. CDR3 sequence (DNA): TGTGCCATCATCAGAAGCTTGGACCGCACCCCGGTTGAGCCCCAGCATTTT.

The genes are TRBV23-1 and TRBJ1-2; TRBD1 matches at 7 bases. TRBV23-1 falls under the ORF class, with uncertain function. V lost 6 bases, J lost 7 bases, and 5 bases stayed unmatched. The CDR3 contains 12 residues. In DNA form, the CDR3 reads TGCGCCAGCAGGACGACAGGGTTTGGCTACACCTTC. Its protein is CASRTTGFGYTF.

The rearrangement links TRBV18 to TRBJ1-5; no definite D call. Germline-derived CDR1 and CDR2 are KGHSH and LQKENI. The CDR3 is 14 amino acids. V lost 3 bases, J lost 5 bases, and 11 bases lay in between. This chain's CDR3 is CASSPGGPYQPQHF. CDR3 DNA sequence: TGTGCCAGCTCACCCGGCGGACCTTATCAGCCCCAGCATTTT. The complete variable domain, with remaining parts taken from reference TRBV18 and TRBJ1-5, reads NAGVMQNPRHLVRRRGQEARLRCSPMKGHSHVYWYRQLPEEGLKFMVYLQKENIIDESGMPKERFSAEFPKEGPSILRIQQVVRGDSAAYFCASSPGGPYQPQHFGDGTRLSIL.